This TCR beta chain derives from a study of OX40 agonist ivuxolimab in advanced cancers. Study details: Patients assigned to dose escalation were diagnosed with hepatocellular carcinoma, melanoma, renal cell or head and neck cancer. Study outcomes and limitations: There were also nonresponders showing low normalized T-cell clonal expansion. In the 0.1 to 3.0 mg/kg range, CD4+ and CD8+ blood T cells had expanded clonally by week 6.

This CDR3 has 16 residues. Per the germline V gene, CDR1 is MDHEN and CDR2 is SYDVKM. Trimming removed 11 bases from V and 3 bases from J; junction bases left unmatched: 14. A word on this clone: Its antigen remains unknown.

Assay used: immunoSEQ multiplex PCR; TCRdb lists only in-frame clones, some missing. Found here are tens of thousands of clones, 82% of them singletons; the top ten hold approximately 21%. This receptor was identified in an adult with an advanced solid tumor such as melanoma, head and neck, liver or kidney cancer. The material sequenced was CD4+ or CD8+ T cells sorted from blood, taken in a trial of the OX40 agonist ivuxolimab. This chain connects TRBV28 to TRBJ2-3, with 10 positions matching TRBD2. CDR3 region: CAAGSSGSIDTDTQYF. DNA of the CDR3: TGTGCCGCCGGGTCTAGCGGGAGCATCGATACAGATACGCAGTATTTT.